The entry below describes one T cell receptor (beta chain). As yet, its antigen is unknown. Rectal tissue came from one to two pinch biopsies taken at colonoscopy. The protocol was immunoSEQ multiplex PCR, while the TCRdb copy is restricted to in-frame clones and leaves out a portion. The sample consists of about 35,000 clones, 81% of them appearing once. The data derive from a study of pediatric ulcerative colitis. Overall study findings and caveats: Compared with controls, ulcerative colitis showed greater blood-rectum clone sharing. No controls had the two rectal clonotypes shared by ulcerative colitis patients.

Trimming shortened V by 3 bases and J by 5 bases, and 10 bases separated the two germline ends. Germline V gene sequence: CDR1 SGHNT, CDR2 YENEEA. The CDR3 contains 13 residues. The specimen was gut tissue. The TCR was taken from a boy aged 10-17 years with mild ulcerative colitis. V is TRBV11-3 and J is TRBJ1-1; tentatively, D is TRBD1 (6 bases). The CDR3 protein is CASSFPGETEAFF. The CDR3, as DNA: TGTGCCAGCAGCTTTCCAGGGGAGACTGAAGCTTTCTTT. The whole variable domain, remainder taken from reference TRBV11-3 and TRBJ1-1, is EAGVVQSPRYKIIEKKQPVAFWCNPISGHNTLYWYLQNLGQGPELLIRYENEEAVDDSQLPKDRFSAERLKGVDSTLKIQPAELGDSAVYLCASSFPGETEAFFGQGTRLTVV.